Below, 25 T cell receptor beta chains from the same sample are listed, as sequenced in a study of T cell responses to AZD1222 COVID-19 vaccine. Assay: immunoSEQ multiplex PCR; the TCRdb copy retains only in-frame clones and omits some. This sample carries about 120,000 clones, less than 95% of them seen once, and the ten largest clones take over 5%. Sequenced here: peripheral blood, sampled on day 0 of AZD1222 vaccination. The receptors come from an adult in good health.

V gene TRBV27 combines with J gene TRBJ2-1; TRBD1 aligns across 7 bases. The CDR3 has 14 residues. Unmatched junction bases numbered 3, after V lost 7 bases and J lost 0 bases. CDR1 is MNHEY, CDR2 SMNVEV, per germline (reference sequence). The CDR3 DNA is TGTGCCAGCAAGGCAGGGGGCTCCTACAATGAGCAGTTCTTC. Its translation is CASKAGGSYNEQFF.

This chain links TRBV2 with TRBJ1-4; 7 bases align to TRBD1. Germline trimming cut 6 bases from V and 8 bases from J; bases unmatched to any gene: 9. This CDR3 has 14 residues. CDR1 is SNHLY and CDR2 is FYNNEI in the germline V gene. CDR3 bases: TGTGCCAGCAGGGACCGGGACAGTCGGGAAAAACTGTTTTTT. The encoded protein is CASRDRDSREKLFF. The whole variable domain, remainder taken from reference TRBV2 and TRBJ1-4, is EPEVTQTPSHQVTQMGQEVILRCVPISNHLYFYWYRQILGQKVEFLVSFYNNEISEKSEIFDDQFSVERPDGSNFTLKIRSTKLEDSAMYFCASRDRDSREKLFFGSGTQLSVL.

This clone was counted between two and nine times. The chain uses TRBV10-3 and TRBJ1-1; D uncertain. The germline V and J ends were trimmed by 2 bases and 5 bases, with 3 bases remaining between them. Germline V CDR1 and CDR2: ENHRY, SYGVKD. CDR3 length: 11 amino acids. CDR3 sequence (DNA): TGTGCCATCAGTGAGCGGACTGAAGCTTTCTTT. Translating gives CAISERTEAFF.

The genes are TRBV12-3 or TRBV12-4 and TRBJ1-2; D remains unclear. The CDR3 sequence is 12 residues long. The V end was cut by 3 bases, the J end by 4 bases, with 6 bases between. The CDR3 region has the DNA TGTGCCAGCAGTTTTGATACCTATGGCTACACCTTC. It is translated as CASSFDTYGYTF.

This rearrangement joins TRBV28 to TRBJ2-1; TRBD1 agrees at 8 bases. The V gene's germline CDR1 is MDHEN and CDR2 SYDVKM. There are 16 residues in the CDR3. The ends lost 2 bases at V and 2 bases at J; junction bases unmatched: 5. The CDR3 sequence is CASSLPPGQAYNEQFF. The CDR3 DNA follows: TGTGCCAGCAGTTTACCTCCGGGACAGGCCTACAATGAGCAGTTCTTC. Filled out from reference TRBV28 and TRBJ2-1, the complete variable domain reads DVKVTQSSRYLVKRTGEKVFLECVQDMDHENMFWYRQDPGLGLRLIYFSYDVKMKEKGDIPEGYSVSREKKERFSLILESASTNQTSMYLCASSLPPGQAYNEQFFGPGTRLTVL.

The chain carries TRBV28 and TRBJ2-4; 11 bases match TRBD1. The CDR3 sequence is 16 residues long. With V trimmed by 1 base and J by 7 bases, 6 bases remained unmatched. The germline V gene has CDR1 MDHEN and CDR2 SYDVKM. The DNA for the CDR3 is TGTGCCAGCAGTTTATTCCCGGGACAGGGGGAGAACATTCAGTACTTC. Translated: CASSLFPGQGENIQYF.

This sequence joins TRBV12-3 or TRBV12-4 and TRBJ2-2; a possible D gene is TRBD2 (5 bases). The CDR3 extends over 13 amino acids. Trimming removed 6 bases from V and 4 bases from J, with 9 bases in between. The CDR3 nucleotides are TGTGCCAGCAGATTTACTAGCACCGGGGAGCTGTTTTTT. It codes for CASRFTSTGELFF.

The rearrangement links TRBV2 to TRBJ2-3; 7 bases match TRBD1. The germline CDR1 and CDR2 sequences are SNHLY and FYNNEI. V gave up 3 bases and J gave up 3 bases; unmatched junction bases: 3. CDR3 size: 14 residues. DNA for the CDR3: TGTGCCAGCAGTGACCGACAGGGAACAGATACGCAGTATTTT. Translation: CASSDRQGTDTQYF.

The chain is built from TRBV19 and TRBJ2-1; D is ambiguous. CDR3 length equals 14 residues. The germline V gene has CDR1 LNHDA and CDR2 SQIVND (reference sequence). V dropped 5 bases and J dropped 4 bases, with 12 bases sitting between them. The chain's CDR3 is CASSEWESYNEQFF. CDR3 coding DNA: TGTGCCAGTAGTGAGTGGGAATCTTACAATGAGCAGTTCTTC.

The CDR3 region is CASSLRGPHLYEQYF. The CDR3 nucleotides read TGTGCCAGCAGTTTGCGGGGCCCTCATCTCTACGAGCAGTACTTC. The gene calls are TRBV28 and TRBJ2-7; the D gene is possibly TRBD2 (6 bases). CDR1 is MDHEN and CDR2 is SYDVKM in the germline V gene. V lost 3 bases and J 3 bases, leaving 15 bases between the germline ends. The CDR3 covers 15 residues. The whole variable domain, remainder taken from reference TRBV28 and TRBJ2-7, is DVKVTQSSRYLVKRTGEKVFLECVQDMDHENMFWYRQDPGLGLRLIYFSYDVKMKEKGDIPEGYSVSREKKERFSLILESASTNQTSMYLCASSLRGPHLYEQYFGPGTRLTVT.

This clone was observed once. CDR3 nucleotides: TGCGCCAGCGGGGAAACGGGGCTATCTAGGGAGACCCAGTACTTC. It translates to CASGETGLSRETQYF. The chain is built from TRBV5-1 and TRBJ2-5; the D call may be TRBD1 or TRBD2 (5 bases each). Germline V lookup: CDR1 SGHRS, CDR2 YFSETQ. Trimming removed 7 bases at V and 5 bases at J, with 21 bases between. The CDR3 is made up of 15 amino acids.

The chain joins TRBV7-9 to TRBJ1-1; the D is unclear. The CDR3 contains 14 residues. Between the trimmed V and J ends, which lost 4 bases and 2 bases, there was a span of 11 bases. Germline CDR1 reads SEHNR; CDR2 reads FQNEAQ (reference sequence). Here the CDR3 reads CASSSRVGNTEAFF. As DNA, the CDR3 is TGTGCCAGCAGCTCGAGAGTTGGAAACACTGAAGCTTTCTTT.

Details on this clone: One junction end does not reproduce the germline sequence, and a read error may be involved. CDR3 sequence: CASSLGQGGINTGELFF. The CDR3 DNA sequence: TGTGCTAGCAGCTTGGGACAGGGAGGAATTAACACCGGGGAGCTGTTTTTT. This sequence joins TRBV7-7 and TRBJ2-2; TRBD1 aligns across 9 bases. Germline V gene sequence: CDR1 SSHAT, CDR2 FNYEAQ (reference sequence). The CDR3 covers 17 residues.

The chain uses TRBV19 and TRBJ1-2; no clear D. V lost 7 bases and J 8 bases, leaving 14 bases between the germline ends. This CDR3 region has 12 residues. Germline V CDR1 and CDR2: LNHDA, SQIVND (reference sequence). For the CDR3, the DNA is TGTGCCAGTAACCCGAGGGAGGGAGGCTACACCTTC. It encodes CASNPREGGYTF.

V and J are TRBV12-2 and TRBJ2-7; whether TRBD1, the table's D call, matches the DNA was not checked. TRBV12-2 is tagged as a pseudogene. There are 9 residues in the CDR3. The CDR3 sequence: CAGRHEQYF. DNA of the CDR3: TGTGCAGGGCGTCACGAGCAGTACTTC.

V usage is TRBV27 and J usage is TRBJ2-1, with D perhaps being TRBD1 or TRBD2 (5 bases each). V lost 5 bases, J lost 7 bases, and 18 bases lay in between. Germline lookup yields CDR1 MNHEY and CDR2 SMNVEV (reference sequence). This CDR3 comprises 15 residues. The CDR3 loop is CASSTGLLPHNEQFF. The CDR3 DNA reads as TGTGCCAGCAGTACAGGACTGCTACCTCATAATGAGCAGTTCTTC.

The rearrangement joins TRBV28 to TRBJ2-3; D possibly corresponds to TRBD2 (6 bases). CDR1 and CDR2 from the germline V gene are MDHEN and SYDVKM. The CDR3 length is 15 residues. V dropped 3 bases and J dropped 2 bases, with 12 bases sitting between them. The chain's CDR3 is CASSFLGGSTDTQYF. As DNA, the CDR3 is TGTGCCAGCAGTTTCCTGGGGGGATCCACAGATACGCAGTATTTT.

V usage is TRBV9 and J usage is TRBJ2-1; D may match TRBD1 or TRBD2 (6 bases each). The CDR3 is 18 amino acids. Germline lookup yields CDR1 SGDLS and CDR2 YYNGEE. Deletions cut 3 bases from V and 9 bases from J, with 28 bases between. The CDR3 DNA reads TGTGCCAGCAGCGGACACGGGACAATGGGAGGACAGTCAACTGAGCAGTTCTTC. This encodes CASSGHGTMGGQSTEQFF.

This chain connects TRBV2 to TRBJ1-5; D is undetermined. The CDR3 has 15 amino acids. Germline loops: CDR1 SNHLY, CDR2 FYNNEI. V was pared by 6 bases and J by 0 bases, with 12 bases between. DNA of the CDR3: TGTGCCAGCAGCCTGAGGACGGGTAGCAATCAGCCCCAGCATTTT. Its protein is CASSLRTGSNQPQHF.

This clone was seen a single time. The V and J genes are TRBV9 and TRBJ2-5; 9 nucleotides align to TRBD2. The V segment lost 7 bases and the J segment 5 bases; nucleotides outside the gene matches: 12. This CDR3 spans 15 amino acids. Germline CDR1 and CDR2: SGDLS and YYNGEE. The CDR3 DNA reads TGTGCCAGCGGTCTTGCCGGGACTAGCTCCGAGACCCAGTACTTC. It encodes CASGLAGTSSETQYF.

This clone was observed a handful of times. CDR3 amino acids: CASSGGTGWNYGYTF. The CDR3, as DNA: TGTGCCAGCAGCGGGGGGACAGGGTGGAACTATGGCTACACCTTC. The chain uses TRBV5-8 and TRBJ1-2, with 9 bases aligning to TRBD1. Germline values: CDR1 SGHTS, CDR2 YDEGEE. This CDR3 is built from 15 residues. V shed 4 bases and J 2 bases; nucleotides not matched to a gene: 6.

V and J are TRBV7-2 and TRBJ1-4, with 7 bases that match TRBD1. Germline loops: CDR1 SGHTA, CDR2 FQGNSA. V shed 4 bases and J 5 bases; nucleotides not matched to a gene: 7. The CDR3 spans 15 residues. The CDR3 is CASSSSGQKNEKLFF. Here the CDR3 DNA reads TGTGCCAGCAGCTCGTCGGGACAGAAGAATGAAAAACTGTTTTTT.

V usage is TRBV28 and J usage is TRBJ1-3, with 7 bases fitting TRBD1. The V gene end was trimmed by 4 bases and the J gene end by 0 bases; junction bases not matched to a gene: 3. The V gene's germline CDR1 is MDHEN and CDR2 SYDVKM. The CDR3 length is 15 residues. This chain's CDR3 is CASSSTGISGNTIYF. In nucleotides, the CDR3 is TGTGCCAGCAGTTCGACAGGGATCTCTGGAAACACCATATATTTT. Looking up the rest from reference TRBV28 and TRBJ1-3 gives the full variable domain: DVKVTQSSRYLVKRTGEKVFLECVQDMDHENMFWYRQDPGLGLRLIYFSYDVKMKEKGDIPEGYSVSREKKERFSLILESASTNQTSMYLCASSSTGISGNTIYFGEGSWLTVV.

This chain joins TRBV3-1 (or the pseudogene TRBV3-2) and TRBJ1-2, with 8 bases identical to TRBD1. Germline CDR1 reads LGHDT; CDR2 reads YNNKEL (reference sequence). V was clipped by 0 bases and J by 4 bases; unmatched bases: 7. The CDR3 extends over 16 amino acids. CDR3: CASSQDPQGAIYGYTF. Here the CDR3 DNA reads TGTGCCAGCAGCCAAGATCCCCAGGGGGCAATCTATGGCTACACCTTC.

The chain employs TRBV21-1 and TRBJ2-6; TRBD1 is the table's D call, not checked against the DNA. TRBV21-1 is a pseudogene segment. The CDR3 contains 19 residues. CDR3 residues: CASSKALGDRGSGANVLTF. CDR3 nucleotide sequence: TGTGCCAGCAGCAAAGCGCTAGGGGACAGGGGTTCTGGGGCCAACGTCCTGACTTTC.